Listed below are T cell receptor beta chains from one sample, sequenced in a study of post-analysis software for immune sequencing data. TCRdb processed the PCR reads anew with MiXCR; each CDR3 protein has one entry. The sample includes about 540,000 distinct CDR3 sequences, less than 40% seen only once; the top ten take 5% to 6%. Sequencing was carried out using blood. All receptors derive from a girl younger than 18 with multiple sclerosis. The CDR3 runs from the conserved cysteine through the conserved F or W. D genes are given only for firm matches. Not every row has a clone size; where given, it reads once, few, many or a size class.

d_gene,v_gene,abundance,j_gene,CDR3aa,CDR3nt
NA,TRBV15,few,TRBJ1-5,CATRTDSNQPQHF,TGTGCCACCCGGACAGATAGCAATCAGCCCCAGCATTTT
TRBD2,TRBV7-8,few,TRBJ2-4,CASSSPGLAGGLLAKNIQYF,TGTGCCAGCAGCTCCCCGGGACTAGCGGGGGGACTACTAGCCAAAAACATTCAGTACTTC
NA,TRBV7-9,few,TRBJ1-1,CASSSNLLNTEAFF,TGTGCCAGCAGCTCCAATTTACTGAACACTGAAGCTTTCTTT
NA,TRBV20-1,NA,TRBJ2-7,CSAIGKETFEQYF,TGCAGTGCTATTGGGAAGGAAACTTTCGAGCAGTACTTC
NA,TRBV3-1,once,TRBJ2-7,CASSQDPGDYEQYF,TGTGCCAGCAGTCAAGATCCAGGGGACTACGAGCAGTACTTC
NA,TRBV20-1,NA,TRBJ2-5,CSARTGGQQETQYF,TGCAGTGCTAGGACGGGGGGCCAGCAAGAGACCCAGTACTTC
NA,TRBV6-2/TRBV6-3,NA,TRBJ2-2,CASNPTRVRDTGELFF,TGTGCCAGCAACCCAACCAGGGTTAGAGACACCGGGGAGCTGTTTTTT
NA,TRBV20-1,few,TRBJ2-5,CSASPVTGAETQYF,TGCAGTGCTAGCCCCGTGACGGGAGCAGAGACCCAGTACTTC
TRBD1,TRBV7-8,few,TRBJ2-5,CASRTTGGEKTQYF,TGTGCCAGCAGGACGACAGGGGGCGAAAAGACCCAGTACTTC
NA,TRBV19,few,TRBJ1-1,CASSFLNTEAFF,TGTGCCAGTAGTTTCCTGAACACTGAAGCTTTCTTT
NA,TRBV28,few,TRBJ2-5,CASSFEGVETQYF,TGTGCCAGCAGTTTTGAGGGGGTAGAGACCCAGTACTTC
TRBD1,TRBV29-1,NA,TRBJ1-2,CSVGVGQNGYTF,TGCAGCGTTGGAGTGGGACAGAATGGCTACACCTTC
TRBD2,TRBV7-3,NA,TRBJ2-5,CASSPSGVSETQYF,TGTGCCAGCAGCCCTAGCGGGGTGAGCGAGACCCAGTACTTC
TRBD2,TRBV4-2,few,TRBJ2-3,CASSRRALAGDTDTQYF,TGTGCCAGCAGCCGAAGGGCTCTAGCGGGGGACACAGATACGCAGTATTTT
TRBD2,TRBV10-2,few,TRBJ2-1,CASSELASNEQFF,TGCGCCAGCAGTGAACTAGCGTCGAATGAGCAGTTCTTC
TRBD1,TRBV29-1,NA,TRBJ1-4,CSVGTGANEKLFF,TGCAGCGTCGGGACAGGTGCTAATGAAAAACTGTTTTTT
TRBD1,TRBV5-5,NA,TRBJ1-1,CASSQGGRTEAFF,TGTGCCAGCAGCCAGGGGGGGAGGACTGAAGCTTTCTTT
NA,TRBV6-5,few,TRBJ2-5,CASSNRVQETQYF,TGTGCCAGCAGTAACAGGGTTCAAGAGACCCAGTACTTC
NA,TRBV9,NA,TRBJ2-1,CASSVAGIGNEQFF,TGTGCCAGCAGCGTAGCCGGGATAGGGAATGAGCAGTTCTTC
NA,TRBV6-1,NA,TRBJ1-1,CASSEAGGADTEAFF,TGTGCCAGCAGTGAAGCTGGGGGGGCGGACACTGAAGCTTTCTTT
NA,TRBV6-2/TRBV6-3,few,TRBJ1-5,CASSTGQYSNQPQHF,TGTGCCAGCAGTACCGGACAATATAGCAATCAGCCCCAGCATTTT
NA,TRBV14,NA,TRBJ1-1,CASSQGTERYAYEAFF,TGTGCCAGCAGCCAAGGAACAGAAAGGTATGCCTATGAAGCTTTCTTT
NA,TRBV3-1,NA,TRBJ1-1,CASSQVERGNTEAFF,TGTGCCAGCAGCCAAGTTGAAAGGGGGAACACTGAAGCTTTCTTT
NA,TRBV13,once,TRBJ2-7,CASSHRTRRVSYEQYF,TGTGCCAGCAGCCACCGGACGAGACGGGTTTCCTACGAGCAGTACTTC
NA,TRBV7-2,few,TRBJ2-5,CASRTTGSETQYF,TGTGCCAGCAGAACTACAGGGTCCGAGACCCAGTACTTC
TRBD1,TRBV12-3/TRBV12-4,NA,TRBJ1-5,CASSWRQGDQPQHF,TGTGCCAGCAGTTGGAGACAGGGGGATCAGCCCCAGCATTTT
NA,TRBV25-1,NA,TRBJ1-2,CASTPSGQYYGYTF,TGTGCCAGCACGCCATCAGGACAGTACTATGGCTACACCTTC
NA,TRBV29-1,NA,TRBJ1-2,CSVETGVHGYTF,TGCAGCGTTGAGACAGGAGTCCATGGCTACACCTTC
NA,TRBV18,once,TRBJ2-5,CASSPPGMGVEETQYF,TGTGCCAGCTCACCACCGGGTATGGGAGTAGAGGAGACCCAGTACTTC
NA,TRBV11-2,NA,TRBJ1-3,CASRLSNSGNTIYF,TGTGCCAGCAGACTGAGCAACTCTGGAAACACCATATATTTT
NA,TRBV29-1,many,TRBJ2-5,CSAQEGQETQYF,TGCAGCGCCCAGGAAGGCCAAGAGACCCAGTACTTC
NA,TRBV18,few,TRBJ1-1,CASSPAAGWSTEAFF,TGTGCCAGCTCACCAGCGGCAGGGTGGAGCACTGAAGCTTTCTTT
TRBD1,TRBV12-3/TRBV12-4,few,TRBJ1-4,CASTPTGDQEKLFF,TGTGCCAGCACCCCGACAGGGGACCAAGAAAAACTGTTTTTT
TRBD1,TRBV5-1,NA,TRBJ1-4,CASSPDRADEKLFF,TGCGCCAGCAGCCCGGACAGGGCCGACGAAAAACTGTTTTTT
TRBD1,TRBV27,few,TRBJ1-4,CASSSSTGAANEKLFF,TGTGCCAGCAGTTCCTCGACAGGGGCGGCTAATGAAAAACTGTTTTTT
TRBD1,TRBV4-1,NA,TRBJ2-7,CASSLRTGDGEQYF,TGCGCCAGCAGCCTCCGAACAGGGGACGGCGAGCAGTACTTC
TRBD1,TRBV6-5,few,TRBJ2-7,CASSPHSTGNKYF,TGTGCCAGCAGCCCCCATTCGACAGGGAACAAGTACTTC
NA,TRBV25-1,NA,TRBJ2-7,CASSERANEQYF,TGTGCCAGCAGTGAACGGGCGAACGAGCAGTACTTC
NA,TRBV20-1,once,TRBJ1-1,CRANLNTEAFF,TGCAGGGCGAACCTGAACACTGAAGCTTTCTTT
NA,TRBV7-9,few,TRBJ2-3,CASGGLGDTQYF,TGTGCCAGCGGAGGACTCGGGGATACGCAGTATTTT
NA,TRBV24-1,NA,TRBJ2-5,CATSDLKGTQYF,TGTGCCACCAGTGACCTGAAAGGGACCCAGTACTTC
NA,TRBV7-2,NA,TRBJ2-1,CASSLAFLLEQFF,TGTGCCAGCAGCTTAGCCTTCTTGCTCGAGCAGTTCTTC
NA,TRBV10-3,NA,TRBJ1-5,CAISESGADNQPQHF,TGTGCCATCAGTGAGTCAGGGGCTGACAATCAGCCCCAGCATTTT